This T cell receptor (beta chain) was identified during a study of T cell responses to AZD1222 COVID-19 vaccine. Study results and limitations: Across the whole spike, CD4 TCRs peaked at regions 160-218 and 743-854.

Only in-frame clones appear in the TCRdb table, and some are missing; sequencing was by immunoSEQ multiplex PCR. The data show roughly 150,000 clones, more than 70% seen once. Regarding this clone: What it binds is not known.

V lost 3 bases to trimming and J lost 5 bases, with 7 bases between them. This CDR3 has 12 amino acids. CDR1 is KGHDR and CDR2 is SFDVKD in the germline V gene. The chain carries TRBV24-1 and TRBJ2-7; D remains unclear. This specimen was peripheral blood, taken on day 0 of MenACWY control vaccination. This clonotype was sampled from an adult in good health. The DNA for the CDR3 is TGTGCCACCAGTGATGTACTAAACGAGCAGTACTTC. This gives the protein CATSDVLNEQYF.